This TCR beta chain was captured by sequencing in a study of CD8 T cells in Susac syndrome. CDR1 KGHDR and CDR2 SFDVKD come from the germline V gene. The CDR3 sequence is 14 residues long. V gave up 4 bases and J gave up 5 bases, with 13 bases separating them. Sequencing targeted TCR beta in blood CD8+ and CD4+ T cells. CD8+ and CD4+ T cells were negatively isolated; TEMRA cells were FACS-enriched. Random hexamers were used to reverse transcribe the RNA input (about 0.5 to 1 ug). Across 54 Vbeta and 13 Jbeta, immunoSEQ multiplex PCR amplified TCR beta CDR3. TCRdb passed the immunoSEQ multiplex PCR reads through MiXCR, listing each CDR3 protein once. Seen here are about 200,000 distinct CDR3 sequences, roughly 94% observed once, and the top ten hold 0.08% to 0.11%.

The sample was CD4+ T cells from PBMCs. The chain employs TRBV24-1 and TRBJ1-1, with a tentative D call TRBD1 (6 bases). The TCR comes from a human donor in good health. CDR3 in amino acids: CATSDSRGYTEAFF. The CDR3 DNA follows: TGTGCCACCAGTGACTCCAGGGGATATACTGAAGCTTTCTTT.